The 19 T cell receptor beta chains presented below share a single source sample, sequenced in a study of T-cell reconstitution after alpha-beta-depleted transplantation in children. Unique molecular identifiers featured in how the TCRbeta library was prepared. TCRdb reprocessed the PCR reads via MiXCR and lists one record per CDR3 protein. Among about 460,000 distinct CDR3 sequences listed, roughly an eighth were seen once. Sequences were derived from PBMCs, mostly from graft donor cells, sampled 180 days after TCRalphabeta/CD19-depleted stem cell transplant. Source of these receptors: a female patient between 2 and 15 years old who had a stem cell transplant for aplastic anemia, so the T cells may come from the graft donor.

There are many counts of this clonotype. The chain joins TRBV7-2 to TRBJ2-3, with D perhaps matching TRBD2 (5 bases). Germline lookup yields CDR1 SGHTA and CDR2 FQGNSA. This CDR3 spans 12 amino acids. V was clipped by 5 bases and J by 6 bases, with 9 bases between them. CDR3 in amino acids: CASSVTGDTQYF. CDR3 nucleotide sequence: TGTGCCAGCAGCGTCACGGGGGATACGCAGTATTTT. Full variable domain (remainder filled in from reference TRBV7-2 and TRBJ2-3): GAGVSQSPSNKVTEKGKDVELRCDPISGHTALYWYRQSLGQGLEFLIYFQGNSAPDKSGLPSDRFSAERTGGSVSTLTIQRTQQEDSAVYLCASSVTGDTQYFGPGTRLTVL.

As for this clonotype: This may stem from a read error, because a much larger clone lies one nucleotide away. The V gene is TRBV25-1, the J gene TRBJ1-5, with D maybe TRBD1 (6 bases). This CDR3 has 13 amino acids. Germline V gene sequence: CDR1 MGHDK, CDR2 SYGVNS. V lost 3 bases and J 8 bases, leaving 11 bases between the germline ends. The CDR3: CASSDWGHEPQHF. The CDR3 nucleotides are TGTGCCAGCAGTGACTGGGGACATGAGCCCCAGCATTTT.

This clonotype was recorded many times. The chain is built from TRBV5-1 and TRBJ2-1, with 10 bases aligning to TRBD1. CDR1 SGHRS and CDR2 YFSETQ come from the germline V gene. The CDR3 extends over 16 amino acids. The V segment lost 4 bases and the J segment 1 base; nucleotides outside the gene matches: 5. The CDR3 region has the DNA TGCGCCAGCAGCATCGGACAGGGGGGATCCTACAATGAGCAGTTCTTC. As protein: CASSIGQGGSYNEQFF.

In this sample, this clonotype turned up a few times. The chain has TRBV24-1 and TRBJ2-3, with TRBD2 identical over 7 bases. With V trimmed by 5 bases and J by 3 bases, 7 bases remained unmatched. The CDR3 loop spans 15 amino acids. The germline V gene encodes CDR1 KGHDR and CDR2 SFDVKD. The CDR3 reads CATSAWGGNTDTQYF. In nucleotides, the CDR3 is TGTGCCACCAGTGCCTGGGGGGGGAATACAGATACGCAGTATTTT.

This chain links TRBV7-9 with TRBJ2-7; TRBD2 matches 8 bases. Losses at the gene ends were 4 bases for V and 1 base for J; bases not matched to a gene: 6. This CDR3 has 15 amino acids. In germline, CDR1 is SEHNR, CDR2 FQNEAQ (reference sequence). The CDR3 is CASSSRAGGSYEQYV. Here the CDR3 DNA reads TGTGCCAGCAGCTCGCGGGCGGGAGGTTCCTACGAGCAGTACGTC.

The genes are TRBV9 and TRBJ2-1, with D maybe TRBD2 (6 bases). Germline assignment: CDR1 SGDLS and CDR2 YYNGEE. The CDR3 has 16 amino acids. V shed 0 bases and J shed 4 bases, with 14 bases lying between them. CDR3 DNA sequence: TGTGCCAGCAGCGTAGAGGCCAGCGGGCAATACAATGAGCAGTTCTTC. Its translation is CASSVEASGQYNEQFF.

The rearrangement joins TRBV5-1 to TRBJ2-5; 7 nucleotides line up with TRBD1. This CDR3 is built from 16 residues. In germline, CDR1 is SGHRS, CDR2 YFSETQ. The J segment lost 5 bases and the V segment lost 0 bases, leaving 10 bases of the junction unmatched. CDR3 nucleotide sequence: TGCGCCAGCAGCTTGGAGACAGGGAACTATCGGGAGACCCAGTACTTC. It is translated as CASSLETGNYRETQYF.

The genes are TRBV4-3 and TRBJ2-7; D not resolved. The CDR3 is 14 residues long. V was cut by 0 bases and J by 3 bases, with 9 bases left in between. Germline CDR1 is LGHNA and CDR2 is YSLEER. The CDR3 nucleotides read TGCGCCAGCAGCCAAGATGTGTCCATCTACGAGCAGTACTTC. It codes for CASSQDVSIYEQYF.

V is TRBV10-2 and J is TRBJ2-3, with a tentative D call TRBD1 (5 bases). Between the trimmed V and J ends, which lost 5 bases and 7 bases, there was a span of 13 bases. The CDR3 has 13 residues. Germline CDR1 and CDR2: WSHSY and SAAADI. The CDR3 nucleotides read TGCGCCAGCAGTCTTCTCAGGGCTAATACGCAGTATTTT. It yields the protein CASSLLRANTQYF.

This clonotype has only a few counts. Here the CDR3 DNA reads TGTGCCAGCAGTGCCGGGACAGGGCCCTACGAGCAGTACGTC. It yields the protein CASSAGTGPYEQYV. This chain links TRBV6-2 or TRBV6-3 with TRBJ2-7; TRBD1 matches at 9 bases. The germline CDR1 and CDR2 sequences are MNHEY and SVGEGT. The CDR3 runs to 14 residues. Germline trimming cut 5 bases from V and 2 bases from J; bases unmatched to any gene: 4.

This chain connects TRBV7-8 to TRBJ1-1, with 7 nucleotides matching TRBD1. The V gene's germline CDR1 is SGHVS and CDR2 FQNEAQ. V lost 3 bases and J lost 5; bases outside the gene matches: 12. The CDR3 is 16 residues long. The CDR3 reads CASSFGVRQGETEAFF. The DNA of the CDR3 is TGTGCCAGCAGCTTTGGGGTTCGACAGGGAGAGACTGAAGCTTTCTTT.

The V and J genes are TRBV7-2 and TRBJ1-2, with D uncertain. This CDR3 spans 13 amino acids. CDR1 is SGHTA, CDR2 FQGNSA, per germline. V dropped 3 bases and J dropped 7 bases, with 12 bases sitting between them. The CDR3 region has the DNA TGTGCCAGCAGCTTTGATCTACAGCTTGGCTACACCTTC. It codes for CASSFDLQLGYTF.

This clonotype was recorded many times. V usage is TRBV19 and J usage is TRBJ1-5, with D unresolved. Germline V gives CDR1 LNHDA, CDR2 SQIVND (reference sequence). With 5 bases removed from V and 0 bases from J, the gap between germline ends came to 11 bases. The CDR3 consists of 15 residues. The CDR3 reads CASSSRHTSNQPQHF. CDR3 sequence (DNA): TGTGCCAGTAGTTCCAGACATACTAGCAATCAGCCCCAGCATTTT.

The chain carries TRBV25-1 and TRBJ2-1; 7 bases align to TRBD2. After removal of 6 bases from V and 9 bases from J, the junction contained 11 bases not matched to a gene. In germline, CDR1 is MGHDK, CDR2 SYGVNS. The CDR3 length is 14 residues. The CDR3 protein is CASSLLAKSAEQFF. Written as DNA, the CDR3 is TGTGCCAGCAGCTTACTAGCGAAGTCGGCTGAGCAGTTCTTC.

This clonotype has just a few counts. This chain joins TRBV20-1 and TRBJ2-1; D perhaps matches TRBD2 (5 bases). Germline loops: CDR1 DFQATT, CDR2 SNEGSKA (reference sequence). V was clipped by 8 bases and J by 7 bases, with 18 bases between them. The CDR3 spans 13 residues. The CDR3 is CSPNRQGGNEQFF. Written as DNA, the CDR3 is TGCAGTCCTAATCGCCAAGGCGGGAATGAGCAGTTCTTC.

This clonotype was seen a few times. J is TRBJ2-1 and V is TRBV15; TRBD2 might be the D (5 bases). Germline assignment: CDR1 LNHNV and CDR2 YYDKDF (reference sequence). The CDR3 covers 17 residues. Trimming shortened V by 5 bases and J by 4 bases, and 21 bases separated the two germline ends. CDR3 DNA: TGTGCCACCAGCTCAAAGGGCGCTAGCAACCTATACAATGAGCAGTTCTTC. This codes for CATSSKGASNLYNEQFF. The variable domain in full, with the rest retrieved from reference TRBV15 and TRBJ2-1, is DAMVIQNPRYQVTQFGKPVTLSCSQTLNHNVMYWYQQKSSQAPKLLFHYYDKDFNNEADTPDNFQSRRPNTSFCFLDIRSPGLGDTAMYLCATSSKGASNLYNEQFFGPGTRLTVL.

The rearrangement joins TRBV19 to TRBJ2-2; D remains ambiguous. Trimming pared 3 bases from V and 3 bases from J, leaving 14 bases between. CDR3 length: 16 residues. In germline, CDR1 is LNHDA, CDR2 SQIVND (reference sequence). CDR3 in amino acids: CASSIVSPLDTGELFF. The CDR3 bases are TGTGCCAGTAGTATTGTGTCCCCTTTAGACACCGGGGAGCTGTTTTTT.

This clonotype has more than one count but fewer than ten. The CDR3 does not close with the conserved phenylalanine or tryptophan, likely indicating a read error. It is unclear where the CDR3 begins or ends on the DNA, so no DNA is shown, and the CDR3 is as TCRdb lists it. The chain is built from TRBV29-1 and TRBJ2-1; TRBD1, the table's D call, lacks a check against the DNA. CDR1 and CDR2 (germline): SQVTM, ANQGSEA. The length of the CDR3 is 8 amino acids, counting both ends. The chain's CDR3 is CSVGDGPL.

This clonotype was seen more than once but under ten times. V is TRBV6-6 and J is TRBJ2-1; maybe TRBD2 (6 bases). This CDR3 comprises 13 residues. Trimming pared 5 bases from V and 10 bases from J, leaving 15 bases between. Germline loops: CDR1 MNHNY, CDR2 SVGAGI (reference sequence). The CDR3 loop is CASSPFSGKEQFF. The CDR3 nucleotides are TGTGCCAGCAGTCCGTTTAGCGGAAAGGAGCAGTTCTTC.